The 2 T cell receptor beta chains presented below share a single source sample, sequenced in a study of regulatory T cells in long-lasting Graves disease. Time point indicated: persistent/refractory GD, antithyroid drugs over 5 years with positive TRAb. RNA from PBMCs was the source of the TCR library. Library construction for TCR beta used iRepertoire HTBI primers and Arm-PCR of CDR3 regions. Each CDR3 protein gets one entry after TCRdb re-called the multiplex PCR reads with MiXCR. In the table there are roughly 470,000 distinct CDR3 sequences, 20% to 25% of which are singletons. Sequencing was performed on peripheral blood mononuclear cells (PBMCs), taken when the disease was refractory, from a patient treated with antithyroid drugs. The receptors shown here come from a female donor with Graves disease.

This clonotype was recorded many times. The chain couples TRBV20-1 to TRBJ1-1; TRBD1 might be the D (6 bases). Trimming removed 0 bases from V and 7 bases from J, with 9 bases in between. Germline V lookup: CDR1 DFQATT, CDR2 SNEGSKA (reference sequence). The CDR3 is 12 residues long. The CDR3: CSAREDSLEAFF. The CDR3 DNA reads TGCAGTGCTAGAGAGGACAGCCTTGAAGCTTTCTTT.

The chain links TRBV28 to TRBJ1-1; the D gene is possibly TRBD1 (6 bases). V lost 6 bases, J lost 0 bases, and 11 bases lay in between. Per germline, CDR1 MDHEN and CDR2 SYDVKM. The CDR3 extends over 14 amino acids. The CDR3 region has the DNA TGTGCCAGCAGCAATCAGGGGATGAACACTGAAGCTTTCTTT. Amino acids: CASSNQGMNTEAFF.